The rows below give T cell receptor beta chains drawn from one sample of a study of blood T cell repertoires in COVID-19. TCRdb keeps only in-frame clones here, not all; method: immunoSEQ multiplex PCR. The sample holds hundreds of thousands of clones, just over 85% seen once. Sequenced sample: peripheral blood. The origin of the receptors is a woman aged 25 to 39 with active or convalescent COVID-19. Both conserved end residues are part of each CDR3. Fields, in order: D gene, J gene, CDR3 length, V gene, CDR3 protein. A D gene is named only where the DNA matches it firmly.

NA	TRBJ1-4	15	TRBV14	CASSQAAGGGEKLFF
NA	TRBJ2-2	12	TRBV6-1	CASSESSGELFF
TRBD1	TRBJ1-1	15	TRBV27	CASQDRVGTNTEAFF
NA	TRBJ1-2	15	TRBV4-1	CASSQVLTDIYGYTF
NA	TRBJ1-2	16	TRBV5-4	CASSFPSTGNFYGYTF
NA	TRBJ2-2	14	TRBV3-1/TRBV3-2	CASSHGGGTGELFF
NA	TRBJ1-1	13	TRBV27	CASSLGLATEAFF
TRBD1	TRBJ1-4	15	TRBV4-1	CASSQTGGLNEKLFF
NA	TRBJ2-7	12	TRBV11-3	CASSRSDSQQYF
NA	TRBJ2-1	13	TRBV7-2	CASSLGAGNEQFF
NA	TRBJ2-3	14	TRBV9	CASSAWGGTDTQYF
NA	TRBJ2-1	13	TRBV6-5	CASRFSVFGEQFF
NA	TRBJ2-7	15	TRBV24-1	CATPIREREGCEQYF
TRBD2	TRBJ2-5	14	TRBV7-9	CASRPSGGQETQYF
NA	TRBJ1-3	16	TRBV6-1	CASSEDRPGPRNTIYF
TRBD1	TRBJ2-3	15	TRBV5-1	CASSYGQGATDTQYF
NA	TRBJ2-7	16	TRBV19	CASSIDPQAPIYEQYF
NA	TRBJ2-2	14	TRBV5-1	CASYLSGNTGELFF
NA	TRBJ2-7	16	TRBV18	CASSPAGMGGSYEQYF
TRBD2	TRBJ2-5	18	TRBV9	CASSVGRLAGGGVETQYF
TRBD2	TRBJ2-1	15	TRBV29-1	CSVRVSGGAGYEQFF
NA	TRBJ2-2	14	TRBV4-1	CASSQATGTGELFF
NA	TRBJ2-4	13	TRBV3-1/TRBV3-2	CASSQGGLNIQYF
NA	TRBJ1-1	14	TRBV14	CASNIGLTNTEAFF
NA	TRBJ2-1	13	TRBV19	CASSMFVSHEQFF
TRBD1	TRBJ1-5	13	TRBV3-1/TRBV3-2	CASSQNRGSPQHF
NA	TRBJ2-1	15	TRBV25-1	CASGGAYLIYNEQFF
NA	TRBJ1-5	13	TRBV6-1	CASSEWDTGPQHF
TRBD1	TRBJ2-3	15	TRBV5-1	CASSLVDRDADTQYF
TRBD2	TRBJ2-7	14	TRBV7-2	CASSLEAGVSEQYF
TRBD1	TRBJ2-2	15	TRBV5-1	CASSPKQGVTGELFF
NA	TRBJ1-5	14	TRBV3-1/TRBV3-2	CASSFDPVTQPQHF
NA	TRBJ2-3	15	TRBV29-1	CSVEDGGEPTDTQYF
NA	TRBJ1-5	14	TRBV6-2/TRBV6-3	CASSSTAMGQPQHF
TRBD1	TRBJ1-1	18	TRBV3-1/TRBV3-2	CASSQRWTGGKGNTEAFF
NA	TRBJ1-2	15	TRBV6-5	CASTLEGTGAYGYTF
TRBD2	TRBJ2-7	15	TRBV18	CASSPRGGSSYEQYF
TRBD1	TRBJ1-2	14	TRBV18	CASSPTRGLYGYTF
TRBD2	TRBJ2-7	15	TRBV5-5	CASSNGLAGYYEQYF
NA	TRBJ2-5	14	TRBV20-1	CSASPTEPQETQYF
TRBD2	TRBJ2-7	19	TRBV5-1	CASSLEPGLAGGLSYEQYF
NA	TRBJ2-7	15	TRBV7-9	CASSLRDSTAYEQYF
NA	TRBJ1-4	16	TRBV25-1	CASSDRTIATNEKLFF
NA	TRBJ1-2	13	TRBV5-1	CASSSGSNYGYTF
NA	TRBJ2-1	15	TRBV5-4	CASSFTGKSYNEQFF
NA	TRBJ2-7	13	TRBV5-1	CASGNTRAGEQYF
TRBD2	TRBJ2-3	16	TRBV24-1	CATSDPTSGSTDTQYF
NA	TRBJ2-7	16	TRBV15	CATSRVTLAGGYEQYF